What follows are 20 T cell receptor beta chains derived from one specimen sequenced in a study of blood T cell repertoires in COVID-19. The repertoire was sequenced with immunoSEQ multiplex PCR; TCRdb's copy has only in-frame clones and lacks some. The data hold around 60,000 clones, with about 80% observed a single time. The sample was peripheral blood. The receptors come from a man under 40 with COVID-19, enrolled during active disease.

The chain employs TRBV29-1 and TRBJ2-5; 12 bases are a match to TRBD2. This CDR3 has 17 residues. Germline V lookup: CDR1 SQVTM, CDR2 ANQGSEA. The V gene end was trimmed by 0 bases and the J gene end by 2 bases; junction bases not matched to a gene: 7. The DNA for the CDR3 is TGCAGCGTTGAAGATTTGCTAGCGGGAGGGAAACAAGAGACCCAGTACTTC. It codes for CSVEDLLAGGKQETQYF.

This chain links TRBV7-9 with TRBJ2-5; 10 bases fit TRBD1. Per the germline V gene, CDR1 is SEHNR and CDR2 is FQNEAQ (reference sequence). This CDR3 spans 15 amino acids. V shed 5 bases and J 3 bases; nucleotides not matched to a gene: 6. The CDR3 reads CASSPTGTGEETQYF. Written as DNA, the CDR3 is TGTGCCAGCAGCCCAACCGGGACAGGGGAAGAGACCCAGTACTTC. The full variable domain, rest sourced from reference TRBV7-9 and TRBJ2-5, is DTGVSQNPRHKITKRGQNVTFRCDPISEHNRLYWYRQTLGQGPEFLTYFQNEAQLEKSRLLSDRFSAERPKGSFSTLEIQRTEQGDSAMYLCASSPTGTGEETQYFGPGTRLLVL.

This chain joins TRBV21-1 and TRBJ1-1; the D call TRBD1 from the table was never checked on the DNA. TRBV21-1 is an annotated pseudogene. The CDR3 sequence is 14 residues long. The DNA of the CDR3 is TGTGCCAGCAGAGAGGGGGTGAGGAACACTGAAGCTTTCTTT. It is translated as CASREGVRNTEAFF.

The rearrangement joins TRBV7-9 to TRBJ2-1, with D tentatively TRBD1 (6 bases). Germline V gives CDR1 SEHNR, CDR2 FQNEAQ (reference sequence). The CDR3 sequence is 18 residues long. V was cut by 6 bases and J by 0 bases, with 21 bases left in between. CDR3 nucleotides: TGTGCCAGCAGAACCCCATTTAAGGGGACATTCTCCTACAATGAGCAGTTCTTC. This codes for CASRTPFKGTFSYNEQFF.

As DNA, the CDR3 is TGTGCCAGCAGCCAGGGGACGGAGACCCAGTACTTC. This gives the protein CASSQGTETQYF. J is TRBJ2-5 and V is TRBV9; TRBD1 is a possible D gene (6 bases). This CDR3 is 12 amino acids long. Germline lookup yields CDR1 SGDLS and CDR2 YYNGEE. With 4 bases removed from V and 5 bases from J, the gap between germline ends came to 9 bases. Using reference TRBV9 and TRBJ2-5 for the parts outside the CDR3, the full variable domain is DSGVTQTPKHLITATGQRVTLRCSPRSGDLSVYWYQQSLDQGLQFLIQYYNGEERAKGNILERFSAQQFPDLHSELNLSSLELGDSALYFCASSQGTETQYFGPGTRLLVL.

This chain uses TRBV11-2 with TRBJ2-3; D remains ambiguous. The germline gives CDR1 SGHAT, CDR2 FQNNGV. The CDR3 sequence is 16 residues long. The V end lost 0 bases, the J end lost 0 bases, and 10 bases lay between the germline ends. The CDR3 loop reads CASSLDLGLSTDTQYF. CDR3 DNA sequence: TGTGCCAGCAGCTTAGATCTAGGCCTGAGCACAGATACGCAGTATTTT.

A few counts support this clone. The rearrangement joins TRBV28 to TRBJ1-2; 10 bases line up with TRBD1. Germline CDR1 is MDHEN and CDR2 is SYDVKM. V shed 6 bases and J 6 bases; nucleotides not matched to a gene: 4. The CDR3 has 13 residues. The CDR3 DNA follows: TGTGCCAGCAGCCCAGACAGGGGGCATGGCTACACCTTC. Amino acids: CASSPDRGHGYTF.

This sequence joins TRBV3-1 (or the pseudogene TRBV3-2) and TRBJ1-5; no firm D call. Germline-derived CDR1 and CDR2 are LGHDT and YNNKEL (reference sequence). Deletions cut 1 base from V and 0 bases from J, with 10 bases between. This CDR3 is 16 amino acids long. CDR3 amino acids: CASSQGTDYSNQPQHF. Written as DNA, the CDR3 is TGTGCCAGCAGCCAAGGAACTGATTATAGCAATCAGCCCCAGCATTTT.

V is TRBV27 and J is TRBJ2-3; 7 nucleotides agree with TRBD2. Germline V lookup: CDR1 MNHEY, CDR2 SMNVEV (reference sequence). V dropped 8 bases and J dropped 4; count of bases not matched to a gene: 6. The CDR3 covers 13 residues. The CDR3 reads CASGGTNADTQYF. For the CDR3, the DNA is TGTGCCAGCGGGGGGACTAATGCAGATACGCAGTATTTT.

This chain connects TRBV4-1 to TRBJ1-1; tentatively, D is TRBD1 (5 bases). In germline, CDR1 is MGHRA, CDR2 YSYEKL. The germline V and J ends were trimmed by 1 base and 3 bases, with 15 bases remaining between them. The CDR3 loop spans 16 amino acids. CDR3 residues: CASSQGGGVGYTEAFF. In DNA, the CDR3 is TGCGCCAGCAGCCAAGGGGGAGGGGTTGGGTACACTGAAGCTTTCTTT.

The chain carries TRBV27 and TRBJ1-2; 8 nucleotides line up with TRBD1. V trimming: 3 bases; J trimming: 5 bases; junction bases outside the gene matches: 5. Germline-derived CDR1 and CDR2 are MNHEY and SMNVEV (reference sequence). CDR3 length: 14 residues. CDR3 in amino acids: CASSFGQGAYGYTF. CDR3 sequence (DNA): TGTGCCAGCAGTTTCGGCCAGGGGGCATATGGCTACACCTTC.

The chain joins TRBV6-5 to TRBJ1-2; D is uncertain. Germline CDR1 and CDR2: MNHEY and SVGAGI. V lost 5 bases and J lost 4, with 11 bases in between. The CDR3 is 13 residues long. DNA of the CDR3: TGTGCCAGCAGTCACCGGGAACCCTATGGCTACACCTTC. This sequence encodes CASSHREPYGYTF.

This chain links TRBV10-2 with TRBJ2-3, with 15 bases matching TRBD2. CDR3 length: 15 amino acids. Germline CDR1 reads WSHSY; CDR2 reads SAAADI. With 7 bases clipped from V and 5 bases from J, the junction kept 4 bases outside the gene matches. The CDR3 region is CASKRTSGGGDTQYF. The CDR3 coding sequence is TGCGCCAGCAAAAGGACTAGCGGGGGGGGAGATACGCAGTATTTT.

The V gene is TRBV5-1, the J gene TRBJ2-3; 7 nucleotides line up with TRBD1. Germline loops: CDR1 SGHRS, CDR2 YFSETQ. The CDR3 totals 14 residues. V lost 4 bases, J lost 4 bases, and 6 bases stayed unmatched. Written as DNA, the CDR3 is TGCGCCAGCAGCCGACAGGGCCAAGCAGATACGCAGTATTTT. As protein: CASSRQGQADTQYF.

The rearrangement uses TRBV14 and TRBJ2-1; TRBD2 matches 13 bases. The germline CDR1 and CDR2 sequences are SGHDN and FVKESK. Losses at the gene ends were 5 bases for V and 4 bases for J; bases not matched to a gene: 5. This CDR3 is 16 amino acids long. CDR3 residues: CASSSLAGGSYNEQFF. The DNA of the CDR3 is TGTGCCAGCAGCTCACTAGCGGGGGGGTCTTACAATGAGCAGTTCTTC. Filled out from reference TRBV14 and TRBJ2-1, the complete variable domain reads EAGVTQFPSHSVIEKGQTVTLRCDPISGHDNLYWYRRVMGKEIKFLLHFVKESKQDESGMPNNRFLAERTGGTYSTLKVQPAELEDSGVYFCASSSLAGGSYNEQFFGPGTRLTVL.

The J gene is TRBJ1-2, the V gene TRBV28; TRBD1 agrees at 8 bases. The germline V gene has CDR1 MDHEN and CDR2 SYDVKM. This CDR3 is 13 amino acids long. V was pared by 5 bases and J by 8 bases, with 7 bases of the junction left unmatched. The CDR3 region has the DNA TGTGCCAGCAGTAGATTCGGGGACAGGGGCTACACCTTC. Its protein is CASSRFGDRGYTF.

By proportion, this clone is medium-sized (0.01 to 0.1%). DNA of the CDR3: TGTGCCAGCAGCCTAGATAGCGGGACAGGGGGCTTGGCAGATACGCAGTATTTT. This encodes CASSLDSGTGGLADTQYF. This sequence joins TRBV7-2 and TRBJ2-3; 12 nucleotides agree with TRBD1. With V trimmed by 5 bases and J by 4 bases, 13 bases remained unmatched. The CDR3 spans 18 residues. Germline V gene lookup returns CDR1 SGHTA and CDR2 FQGNSA.

The sample holds a few counts of this clone. The rearrangement uses TRBV5-6 and TRBJ2-5, with 12 bases identical to TRBD2. The CDR3 totals 18 residues. Looked up from germline, CDR1 is SGHDT and CDR2 is YYEEEE. V lost 5 bases, J lost 6 bases, and 17 bases stayed unmatched. DNA of the CDR3: TGTGCCAGCAGTTCGGTCGGGTTACTAGCGGGAGGCGTTAAGACCCAGTACTTC. It is translated as CASSSVGLLAGGVKTQYF.

The rearrangement uses TRBV27 and TRBJ2-5; 8 bases map to TRBD2. The CDR3 is 17 amino acids. Germline loops: CDR1 MNHEY, CDR2 SMNVEV (reference sequence). Trimming took 3 bases from V and 1 from J; bases not matched to a gene: 10. This chain's CDR3 is CASSLLRPAGAQETQYF. Written as DNA, the CDR3 is TGTGCCAGCAGTTTGTTACGCCCAGCGGGAGCCCAAGAGACCCAGTACTTC.

The CDR3 reads CATSRQYNEKLFF. The CDR3, as DNA: TGTGCCACCAGTCGACAGTATAATGAAAAACTGTTTTTT. This chain connects TRBV15 to TRBJ1-4, with a tentative D call TRBD1 (5 bases). Germline loops: CDR1 LNHNV, CDR2 YYDKDF (reference sequence). The V end lost 6 bases, the J end lost 4 bases, and 9 bases lay between the germline ends. The CDR3 has 13 residues. Looking up the rest from reference TRBV15 and TRBJ1-4 gives the full variable domain: DAMVIQNPRYQVTQFGKPVTLSCSQTLNHNVMYWYQQKSSQAPKLLFHYYDKDFNNEADTPDNFQSRRPNTSFCFLDIRSPGLGDTAMYLCATSRQYNEKLFFGSGTQLSVL.